The T cell receptor beta chain under discussion was sequenced for a study of CD8 T cells in Susac syndrome. At the level of the study: Eight or nine of the sequenced Susac syndrome patients were in remission, and more than 5 had active disease. Patients with Susac syndrome had blood drawn and were at that point therapy-naive, on corticosteroids, or on intravenous immunoglobulin alone.

RNA totalling about 0.45 to 1 ug underwent reverse transcription with random hexamers. TCRdb reprocessed the immunoSEQ multiplex PCR reads via MiXCR and lists one record per CDR3 protein. The sample lists fewer than 85,000 distinct CDR3 sequences; approximately 93% were seen once. On this clonotype itself: Its antigen is as yet unknown.

Findings and limits, study-wide: The peak of CD8+ clonal expansion in Susac was seen in TEMRA cells and active patients.

The CDR3 totals 16 residues. The germline gives CDR1 SGHAT, CDR2 FQNNGV. With V trimmed by 4 bases and J by 9 bases, 13 bases remained unmatched. This receptor was obtained from a human donor with Susac syndrome. The sequenced material came from CD8+ T cells from PBMCs. The J gene is TRBJ2-4, the V gene TRBV11-2; 9 positions agree with TRBD1. The CDR3, as DNA: TGTGCCAGCAGCTCCCCCCGGGACAGGGCAAGTAGCATTCAGTACTTC. Amino acid sequence: CASSSPRDRASSIQYF.